This T cell receptor (beta chain) was recorded in a study of regulatory T cells in long-lasting Graves disease. HTBI primers from iRepertoire and Arm-PCR of CDR3 regions yielded the TCR beta libraries. MiXCR, applied by TCRdb to the multiplex PCR reads, yields one record per CDR3 protein. The sample carries 400,000 to 500,000 distinct CDR3 sequences, 20% to 25% recorded once. The time point was: persistent/refractory GD, antithyroid drugs over 5 years with positive TRAb. Generation of the TCR library employed RNA extracted from PBMCs. This clonotype was observed many times. Its antigen is as yet unknown. Findings and limits, study-wide: With approximately 2,500 shared public clonotypes, persistent patients exceeded new patients, who shared about a thousand.

The CDR3 is 13 amino acids. The V gene's germline CDR1 is MDHEN and CDR2 SYDVKM. The V gene lost 11 bases and the J gene lost 4 bases, with 14 bases spanning the gap. V and J are TRBV28 and TRBJ2-2; a weak D match, TRBD2 (6 bases). Sequencing used peripheral blood mononuclear cells (PBMCs), obtained when the disease was refractory, from a patient treated with antithyroid drugs. This receptor was identified in a female donor with Graves disease. The CDR3 DNA sequence: TGTGCCTCTCGGGGAGGTCCCACCGGGGAGCTGTTTTTT. This gives the protein CASRGGPTGELFF. Complete variable domain (other parts from reference TRBV28 and TRBJ2-2): DVKVTQSSRYLVKRTGEKVFLECVQDMDHENMFWYRQDPGLGLRLIYFSYDVKMKEKGDIPEGYSVSREKKERFSLILESASTNQTSMYLCASRGGPTGELFFGEGSRLTVL.